These 11 T cell receptor beta chains were sequenced from one sample in a study of blood T cell repertoires in COVID-19. The method was immunoSEQ multiplex PCR; TCRdb's version includes in-frame clones alone and lacks a portion of them. In the table there are about 250,000 clones, 88% of which are singletons. Sequencing was done on a sample of peripheral blood. These receptors all stem from a young woman with COVID-19, enrolled during active disease.

The rearrangement joins TRBV7-6 to TRBJ2-5; 13 bases line up with TRBD2. The germline V gene has CDR1 SGHVS and CDR2 FNYEAQ. V shed 4 bases and J 5 bases; nucleotides not matched to a gene: 7. The CDR3 has 16 amino acids. The CDR3 spells CASSSGLAGEGETQYF. The CDR3 DNA sequence: TGTGCCAGCAGCTCAGGACTAGCGGGAGAGGGGGAGACCCAGTACTTC.

This clone was counted only a few times. The chain has TRBV7-9 and TRBJ1-4; 7 bases match TRBD1. With V trimmed by 5 bases and J by 5 bases, 8 bases remained unmatched. The CDR3 is made up of 15 amino acids. Looked up from germline, CDR1 is SEHNR and CDR2 is FQNEAQ (reference sequence). The CDR3 here is CASSPPLGGNEKLFF. The CDR3 nucleotides are TGTGCCAGCAGCCCCCCCTTAGGGGGCAATGAAAAACTGTTTTTT.

The rearrangement links TRBV7-2 to TRBJ2-1; D uncertain. The V end lost 1 base, the J end lost 4 bases, and 11 bases lay between the germline ends. The CDR3 sequence is 15 residues long. Germline CDR1 is SGHTA and CDR2 is FQGNSA. CDR3 protein: CASSLVTNPYNEQFF. The CDR3, as DNA: TGTGCCAGCAGCTTAGTCACTAACCCTTACAATGAGCAGTTCTTC.

Comments on this clone: Relative to the germline gene, one junction end is altered; a read error may explain this. The CDR3 DNA is TGTGCCACCAGTGAGTACGGGGACAGGACTGGAGCTTTCTTT. Amino acids: CATSEYGDRTGAFF. The chain has TRBV24-1 and TRBJ1-1, with 8 bases identical to TRBD1. The CDR3 totals 14 residues. CDR1 and CDR2 (germline): KGHDR, SFDVKD.

This sequence joins TRBV30 and TRBJ1-4; D perhaps matches TRBD1 (5 bases). Germline lookup yields CDR1 GTSNPN and CDR2 SVGIG (reference sequence). V shed 3 bases and J shed 5 bases, with 10 bases lying between them. This CDR3 is built from 13 residues. The CDR3 loop is CAWSSGGNEKLFF. The CDR3 DNA follows: TGTGCCTGGAGCTCCGGGGGGAATGAAAAACTGTTTTTT. The full variable domain, its missing parts supplied by reference TRBV30 and TRBJ1-4, is SQTIHQWPATLVQPVGSPLSLECTVEGTSNPNLYWYRQAAGRGLQLLFYSVGIGQISSEVPQNLSASRPQDRQFILSSKKLLLSDSGFYLCAWSSGGNEKLFFGSGTQLSVL.

The V and J genes are TRBV29-1 and TRBJ2-1; 9 bases are shared with TRBD2. The CDR3 is 16 amino acids. Germline values: CDR1 SQVTM, CDR2 ANQGSEA. V gave up 4 bases and J gave up 4 bases; unmatched junction bases: 11. For the CDR3, the DNA is TGCAGCGTTGGATCGTCGACTAGCGGACTATACAATGAGCAGTTCTTC. Residues: CSVGSSTSGLYNEQFF.

The chain couples TRBV11-3 to TRBJ1-1, with 9 bases fitting TRBD1. V lost 3 bases and J lost 5; bases outside the gene matches: 1. There are 13 residues in the CDR3. The V gene's germline CDR1 is SGHNT and CDR2 YENEEA. CDR3 nucleotide sequence: TGTGCCAGCAGCTTTGGACAGGGGACTGAAGCTTTCTTT. Translated: CASSFGQGTEAFF.

V is TRBV15 and J is TRBJ2-1; 8 nucleotides align to TRBD1. Germline-derived CDR1 and CDR2 are LNHNV and YYDKDF (reference sequence). CDR3 length: 14 residues. Trimming took 1 base from V and 12 from J; bases not matched to a gene: 8. CDR3 DNA: TGTGCCACCAGCAGAGTCCCGGGACAGGATACGCAGTTCTTC. It yields the protein CATSRVPGQDTQFF.

J is TRBJ2-5 and V is TRBV10-2, with a weak D call TRBD1 (6 bases). V was clipped by 7 bases and J by 5 bases, with 20 bases between them. The CDR3 extends over 15 amino acids. Germline CDR1 reads WSHSY; CDR2 reads SAAADI. The CDR3 sequence is CASMGVAGVGETQYF. Written as DNA, the CDR3 is TGCGCCAGCATGGGGGTAGCAGGGGTAGGGGAGACCCAGTACTTC.

This chain links TRBV5-5 with TRBJ1-4; 8 nucleotides align to TRBD1. CDR3 size: 15 residues. Germline assignment: CDR1 SGHKS and CDR2 YYEKEE (reference sequence). The ends lost 1 base at V and 8 bases at J; junction bases unmatched: 7. The CDR3 nucleotides are TGTGCCAGCAGCTTGTTGACAGGGGTACGAGAAAAACTGTTTTTT. This codes for CASSLLTGVREKLFF.

This clone was seen more than once but under ten times. This chain uses TRBV4-3 with TRBJ1-2; TRBD1 matches 8 bases. Per germline, CDR1 LGHNA and CDR2 YSLEER. V shed 1 base, J shed 4 bases, and the junction held 5 bases outside the gene matches. The CDR3 contains 15 residues. The CDR3 is CASSQARGQGYGYTF. The CDR3 coding sequence is TGCGCCAGCAGCCAAGCCAGGGGGCAAGGCTATGGCTACACCTTC.